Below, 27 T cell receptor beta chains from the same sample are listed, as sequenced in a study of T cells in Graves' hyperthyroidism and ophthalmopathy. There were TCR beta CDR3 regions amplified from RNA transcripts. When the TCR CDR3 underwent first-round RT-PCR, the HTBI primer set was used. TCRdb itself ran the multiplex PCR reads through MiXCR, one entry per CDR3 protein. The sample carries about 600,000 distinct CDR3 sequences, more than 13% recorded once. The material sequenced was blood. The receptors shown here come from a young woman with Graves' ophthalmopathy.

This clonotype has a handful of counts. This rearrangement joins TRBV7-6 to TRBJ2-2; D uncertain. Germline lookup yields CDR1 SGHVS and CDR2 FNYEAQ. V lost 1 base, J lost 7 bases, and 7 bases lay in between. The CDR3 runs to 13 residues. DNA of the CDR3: TGTGCCAGCAGCTTAGGTCCCAACGGGGAGCTGTTTTTT. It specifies CASSLGPNGELFF.

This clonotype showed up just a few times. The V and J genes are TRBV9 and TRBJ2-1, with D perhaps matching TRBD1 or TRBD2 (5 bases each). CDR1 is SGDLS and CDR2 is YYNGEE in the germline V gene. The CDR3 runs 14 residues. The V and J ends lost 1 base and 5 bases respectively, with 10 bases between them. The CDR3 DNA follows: TGTGCCAGCAGCGTATTTGGGACGGACAATGAGCAGTTCTTC. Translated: CASSVFGTDNEQFF.

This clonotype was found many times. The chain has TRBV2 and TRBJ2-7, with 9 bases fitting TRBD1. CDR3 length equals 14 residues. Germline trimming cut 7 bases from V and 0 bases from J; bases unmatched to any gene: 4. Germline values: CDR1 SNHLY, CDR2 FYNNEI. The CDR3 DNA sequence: TGTGCCAGCAACGGGGACAGGGACTCCTACGAGCAGTACTTC. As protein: CASNGDRDSYEQYF.

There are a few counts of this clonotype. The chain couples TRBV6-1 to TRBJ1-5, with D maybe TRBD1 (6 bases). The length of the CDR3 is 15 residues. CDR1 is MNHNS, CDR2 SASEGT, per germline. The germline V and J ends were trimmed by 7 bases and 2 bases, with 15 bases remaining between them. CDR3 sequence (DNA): TGTGCCAGCACCAAACAGGGTTGGGGCAATCAGCCCCAGCATTTT. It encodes CASTKQGWGNQPQHF.

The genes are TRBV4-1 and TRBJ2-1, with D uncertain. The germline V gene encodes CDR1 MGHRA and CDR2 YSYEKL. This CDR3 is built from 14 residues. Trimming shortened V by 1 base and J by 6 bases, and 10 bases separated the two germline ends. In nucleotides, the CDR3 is TGCGCCAGCAGCCAAGTTTCGCTACTCAATGAGCAGTTCTTC. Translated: CASSQVSLLNEQFF.

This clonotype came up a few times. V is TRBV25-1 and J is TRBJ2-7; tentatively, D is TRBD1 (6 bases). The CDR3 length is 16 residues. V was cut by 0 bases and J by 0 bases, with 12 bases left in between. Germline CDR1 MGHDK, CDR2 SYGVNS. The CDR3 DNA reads TGTGCCAGCAGTGAATACCCCAGGGGAAGCTCCTACGAGCAGTACTTC. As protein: CASSEYPRGSSYEQYF.

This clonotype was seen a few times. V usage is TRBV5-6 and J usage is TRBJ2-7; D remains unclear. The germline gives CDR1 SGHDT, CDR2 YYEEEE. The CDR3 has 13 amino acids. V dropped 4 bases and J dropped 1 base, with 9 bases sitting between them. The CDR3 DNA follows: TGTGCCAGCAGCACCACTGGGTCCTACGAGCAGTACTTC. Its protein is CASSTTGSYEQYF.

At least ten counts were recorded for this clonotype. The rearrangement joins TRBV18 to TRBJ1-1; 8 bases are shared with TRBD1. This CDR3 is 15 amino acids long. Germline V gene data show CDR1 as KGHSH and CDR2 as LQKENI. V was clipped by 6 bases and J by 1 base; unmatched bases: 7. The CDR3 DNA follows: TGTGCCAGCTCGCGGACCGGGACAGGGAACACTGAAGCTTTCTTT. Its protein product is CASSRTGTGNTEAFF.

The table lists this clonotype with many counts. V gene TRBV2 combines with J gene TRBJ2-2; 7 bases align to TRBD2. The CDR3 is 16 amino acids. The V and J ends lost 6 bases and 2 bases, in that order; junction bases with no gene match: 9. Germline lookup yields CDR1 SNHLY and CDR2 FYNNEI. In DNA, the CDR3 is TGTGCCAGCAGGGCCGGGACTACCCTTAACACCGGGGAGCTGTTTTTT. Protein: CASRAGTTLNTGELFF.

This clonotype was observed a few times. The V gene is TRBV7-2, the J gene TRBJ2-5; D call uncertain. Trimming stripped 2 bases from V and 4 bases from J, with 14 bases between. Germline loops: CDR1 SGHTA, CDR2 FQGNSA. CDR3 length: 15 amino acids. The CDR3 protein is CASSLFSEFSETQYF. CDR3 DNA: TGTGCCAGCAGCTTATTCAGTGAGTTCTCAGAGACCCAGTACTTC. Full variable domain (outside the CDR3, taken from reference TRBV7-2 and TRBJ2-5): GAGVSQSPSNKVTEKGKDVELRCDPISGHTALYWYRQSLGQGLEFLIYFQGNSAPDKSGLPSDRFSAERTGGSVSTLTIQRTQQEDSAVYLCASSLFSEFSETQYFGPGTRLLVL.

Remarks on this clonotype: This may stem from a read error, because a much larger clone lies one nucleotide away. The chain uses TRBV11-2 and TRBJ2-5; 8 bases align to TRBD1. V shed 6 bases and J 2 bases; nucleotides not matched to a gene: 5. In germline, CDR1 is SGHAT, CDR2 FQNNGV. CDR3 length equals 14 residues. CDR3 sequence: CASSWDRTQETQYF. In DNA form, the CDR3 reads TGTGCCAGCAGTTGGGACAGGACGCAAGAGACCCAGTACTTC.

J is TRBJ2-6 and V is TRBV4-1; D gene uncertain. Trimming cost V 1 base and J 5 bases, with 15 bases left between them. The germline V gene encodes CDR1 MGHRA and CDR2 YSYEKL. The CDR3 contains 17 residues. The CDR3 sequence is CASSQVASVRRANVLTF. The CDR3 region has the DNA TGCGCCAGCAGCCAAGTCGCGAGCGTCCGGAGGGCCAACGTCCTGACTTTC.

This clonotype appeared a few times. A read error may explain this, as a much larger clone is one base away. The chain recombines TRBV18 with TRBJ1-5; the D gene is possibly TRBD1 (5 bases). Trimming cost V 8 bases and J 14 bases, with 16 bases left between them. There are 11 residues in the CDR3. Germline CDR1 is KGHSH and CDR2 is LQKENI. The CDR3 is CASPGGTSKHF. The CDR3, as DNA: TGTGCCAGCCCTGGGGGGACCTCCAAGCATTTT.

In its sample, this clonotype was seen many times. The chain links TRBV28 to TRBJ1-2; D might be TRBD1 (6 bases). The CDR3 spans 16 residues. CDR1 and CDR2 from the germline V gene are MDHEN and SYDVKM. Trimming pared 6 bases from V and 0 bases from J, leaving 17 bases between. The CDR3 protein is CASRGDTLDTNYGYTF. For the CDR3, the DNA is TGTGCCAGCAGGGGGGACACCCTAGATACTAACTATGGCTACACCTTC.

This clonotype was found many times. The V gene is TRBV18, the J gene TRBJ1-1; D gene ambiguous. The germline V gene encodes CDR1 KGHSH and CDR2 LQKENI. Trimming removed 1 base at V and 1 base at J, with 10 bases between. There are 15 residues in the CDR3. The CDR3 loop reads CASSPRADKNTEAFF. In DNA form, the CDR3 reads TGTGCCAGCTCACCACGAGCAGACAAGAACACTGAAGCTTTCTTT.

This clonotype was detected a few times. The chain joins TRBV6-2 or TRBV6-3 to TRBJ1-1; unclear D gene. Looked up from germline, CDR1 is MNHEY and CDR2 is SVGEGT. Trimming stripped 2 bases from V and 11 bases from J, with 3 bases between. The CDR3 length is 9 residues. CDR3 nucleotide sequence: TGTGCCAGCAGTTACCGGGCTTTCTTT. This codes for CASSYRAFF.

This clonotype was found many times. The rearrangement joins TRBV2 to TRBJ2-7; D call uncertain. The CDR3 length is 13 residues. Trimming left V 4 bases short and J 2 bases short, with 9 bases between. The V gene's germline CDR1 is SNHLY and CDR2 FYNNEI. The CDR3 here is CASSVGMTYEQYF. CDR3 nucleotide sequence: TGTGCCAGCAGTGTCGGCATGACCTACGAGCAGTACTTC.

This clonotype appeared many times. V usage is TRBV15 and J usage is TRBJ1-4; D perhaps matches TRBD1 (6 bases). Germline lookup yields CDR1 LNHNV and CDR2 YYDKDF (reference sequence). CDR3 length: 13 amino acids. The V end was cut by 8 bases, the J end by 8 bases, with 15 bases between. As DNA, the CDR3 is TGTGCCACCGTACACAGGGATGGCGAAAAACTGTTTTTT. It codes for CATVHRDGEKLFF.

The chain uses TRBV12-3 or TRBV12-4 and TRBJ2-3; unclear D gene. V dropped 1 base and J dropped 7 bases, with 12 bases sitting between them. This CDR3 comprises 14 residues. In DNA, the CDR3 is TGTGCCAGCAGTTTAGGTGGGCGCGGAAATACGCAGTATTTT. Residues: CASSLGGRGNTQYF.

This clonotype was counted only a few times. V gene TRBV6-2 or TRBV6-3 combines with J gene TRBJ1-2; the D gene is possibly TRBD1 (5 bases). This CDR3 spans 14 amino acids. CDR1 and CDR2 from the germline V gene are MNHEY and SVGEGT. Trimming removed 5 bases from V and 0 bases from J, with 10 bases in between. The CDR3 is CASSRMTANYGYTF. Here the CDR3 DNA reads TGTGCCAGCAGTCGAATGACAGCTAACTATGGCTACACCTTC.

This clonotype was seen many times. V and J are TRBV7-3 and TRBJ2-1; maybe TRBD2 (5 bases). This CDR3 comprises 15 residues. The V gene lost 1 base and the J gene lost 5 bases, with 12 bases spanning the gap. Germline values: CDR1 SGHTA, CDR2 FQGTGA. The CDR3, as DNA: TGTGCCAGCAGCTTAAGGTCTAGCCGACACAATGAGCAGTTCTTC. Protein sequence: CASSLRSSRHNEQFF.

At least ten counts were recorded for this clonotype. CDR3 bases: TGTGCCAGCAGTTGGACAGGGGTCCAGCCCCAGCATTTT. Protein sequence: CASSWTGVQPQHF. The chain is built from TRBV6-2 or TRBV6-3 and TRBJ1-5, with 9 positions matching TRBD1. The CDR3 sequence is 13 residues long. Germline values: CDR1 MNHEY, CDR2 SVGEGT. With V trimmed by 4 bases and J by 7 bases, 2 bases remained unmatched.

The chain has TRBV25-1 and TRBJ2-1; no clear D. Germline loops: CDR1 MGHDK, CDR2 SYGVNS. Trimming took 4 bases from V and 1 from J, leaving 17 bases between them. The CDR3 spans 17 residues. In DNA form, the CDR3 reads TGTGCCAGCAGTGTGCGGTCAATCCTAGGGTCCTACAATGAGCAGTTCTTC. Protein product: CASSVRSILGSYNEQFF. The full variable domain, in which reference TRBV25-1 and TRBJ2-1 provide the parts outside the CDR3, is EADIYQTPRYLVIGTGKKITLECSQTMGHDKMYWYQQDPGMELHLIHYSYGVNSTEKGDLSSESTVSRIRTEHFPLTLESARPSHTSQYLCASSVRSILGSYNEQFFGPGTRLTVL.

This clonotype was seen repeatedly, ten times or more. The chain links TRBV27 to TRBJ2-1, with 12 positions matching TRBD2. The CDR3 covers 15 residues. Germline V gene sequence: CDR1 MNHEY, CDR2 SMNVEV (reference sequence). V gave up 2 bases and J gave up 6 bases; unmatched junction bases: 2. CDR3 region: CASSLGTSGFNEQFF. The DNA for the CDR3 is TGTGCCAGCAGTTTAGGGACTAGCGGGTTCAATGAGCAGTTCTTC.

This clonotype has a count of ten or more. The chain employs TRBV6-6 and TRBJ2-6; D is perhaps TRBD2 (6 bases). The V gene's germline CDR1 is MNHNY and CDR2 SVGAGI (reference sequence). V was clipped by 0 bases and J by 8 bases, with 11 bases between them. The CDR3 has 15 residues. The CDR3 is CASSYSGLSTNVLTF. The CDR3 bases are TGTGCCAGCAGTTACTCGGGACTCAGTACCAACGTCCTGACTTTC.

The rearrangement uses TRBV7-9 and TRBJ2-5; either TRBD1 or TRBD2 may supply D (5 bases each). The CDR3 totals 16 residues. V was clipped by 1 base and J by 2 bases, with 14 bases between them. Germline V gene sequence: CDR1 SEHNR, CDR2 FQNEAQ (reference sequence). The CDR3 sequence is CASSLVYGAGQETQYF. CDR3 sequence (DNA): TGTGCCAGCAGCTTAGTGTACGGGGCCGGACAAGAGACCCAGTACTTC.

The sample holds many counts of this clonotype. CDR3 protein: CASSTITPGGGGVYNEQFF. For the CDR3, the DNA is TGTGCCAGCAGTACTATTACTCCGGGGGGCGGGGGTGTCTACAATGAGCAGTTCTTC. The chain uses TRBV28 and TRBJ2-1; tentative D call: TRBD2 (7 bases). CDR1 is MDHEN, CDR2 SYDVKM, per germline. The CDR3 has 19 amino acids. Trimming pared 5 bases from V and 3 bases from J, leaving 26 bases between.